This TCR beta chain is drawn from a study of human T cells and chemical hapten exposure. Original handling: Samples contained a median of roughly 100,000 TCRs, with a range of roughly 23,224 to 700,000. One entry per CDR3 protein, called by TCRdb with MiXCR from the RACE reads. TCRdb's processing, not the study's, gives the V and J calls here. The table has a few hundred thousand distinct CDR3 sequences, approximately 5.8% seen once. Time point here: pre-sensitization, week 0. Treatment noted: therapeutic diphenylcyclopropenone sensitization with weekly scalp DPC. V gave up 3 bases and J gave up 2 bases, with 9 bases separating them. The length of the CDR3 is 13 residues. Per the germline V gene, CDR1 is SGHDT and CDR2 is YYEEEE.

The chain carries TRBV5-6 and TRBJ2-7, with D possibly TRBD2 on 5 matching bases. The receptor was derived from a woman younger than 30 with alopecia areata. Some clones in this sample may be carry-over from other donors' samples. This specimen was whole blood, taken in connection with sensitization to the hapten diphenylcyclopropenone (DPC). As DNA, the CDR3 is TGTGCCAGCAGCTCCCAGCGGACCTACGAGCAGTACTTC. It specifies CASSSQRTYEQYF.